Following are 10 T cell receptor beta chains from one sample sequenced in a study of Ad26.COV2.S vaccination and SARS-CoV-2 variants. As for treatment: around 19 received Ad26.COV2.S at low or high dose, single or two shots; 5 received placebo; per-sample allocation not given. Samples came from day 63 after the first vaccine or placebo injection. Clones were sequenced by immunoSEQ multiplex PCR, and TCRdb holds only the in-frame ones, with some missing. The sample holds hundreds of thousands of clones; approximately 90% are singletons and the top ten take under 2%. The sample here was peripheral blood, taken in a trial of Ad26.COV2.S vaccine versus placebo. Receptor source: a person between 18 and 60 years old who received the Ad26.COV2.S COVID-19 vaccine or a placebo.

The CDR3 region is CASSQGAGLPDTQYF. Here the CDR3 DNA reads TGTGCCAGCAGTCAAGGGGCAGGACTACCAGATACGCAGTATTTT. J is TRBJ2-3 and V is TRBV7-6; D may be TRBD2 (6 bases). The length of the CDR3 is 15 residues. Germline CDR1 SGHVS, CDR2 FNYEAQ. V was clipped by 6 bases and J by 4 bases, with 17 bases between them.

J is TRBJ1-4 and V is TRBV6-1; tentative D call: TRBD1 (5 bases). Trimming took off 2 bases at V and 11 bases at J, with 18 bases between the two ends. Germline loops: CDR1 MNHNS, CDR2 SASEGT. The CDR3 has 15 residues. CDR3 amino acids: CASSETGVSRDKLFF. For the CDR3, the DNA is TGTGCCAGCAGTGAAACGGGAGTTAGTCGGGACAAACTGTTTTTT.

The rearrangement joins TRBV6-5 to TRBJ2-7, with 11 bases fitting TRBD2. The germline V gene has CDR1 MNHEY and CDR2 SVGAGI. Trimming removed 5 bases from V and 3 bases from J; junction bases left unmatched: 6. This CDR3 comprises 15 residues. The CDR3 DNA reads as TGTGCCAGCAGTCTTCTAGCGGGGGGCCTCTACGAGCAGTACTTC. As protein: CASSLLAGGLYEQYF.

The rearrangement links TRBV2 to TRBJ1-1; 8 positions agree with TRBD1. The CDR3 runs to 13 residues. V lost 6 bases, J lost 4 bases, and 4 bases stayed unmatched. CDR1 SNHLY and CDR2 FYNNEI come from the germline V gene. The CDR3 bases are TGTGCCAGCAGCGGAACAGGGGGCACTGAAGCTTTCTTT. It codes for CASSGTGGTEAFF.

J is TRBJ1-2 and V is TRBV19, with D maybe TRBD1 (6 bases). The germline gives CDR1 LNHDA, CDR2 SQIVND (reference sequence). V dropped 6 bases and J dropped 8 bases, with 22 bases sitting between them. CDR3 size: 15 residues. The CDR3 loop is CASRPEDSYIRGYTF. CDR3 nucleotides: TGTGCCAGTAGACCGGAGGACAGCTATATCAGGGGCTACACCTTC.

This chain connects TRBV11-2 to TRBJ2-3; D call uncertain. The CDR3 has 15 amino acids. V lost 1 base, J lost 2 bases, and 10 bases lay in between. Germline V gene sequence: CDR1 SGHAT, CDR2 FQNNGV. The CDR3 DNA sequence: TGTGCCAGCAGCTTAGGACTGGGCCACACAGATACGCAGTATTTT. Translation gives CASSLGLGHTDTQYF.

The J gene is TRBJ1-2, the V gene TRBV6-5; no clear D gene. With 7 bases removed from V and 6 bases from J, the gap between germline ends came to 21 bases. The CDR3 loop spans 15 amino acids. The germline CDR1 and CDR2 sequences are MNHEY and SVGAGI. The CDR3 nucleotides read TGTGCCAGCACCCGATCGGGAGAAGATGTCGATGGCTACACCTTC. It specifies CASTRSGEDVDGYTF.

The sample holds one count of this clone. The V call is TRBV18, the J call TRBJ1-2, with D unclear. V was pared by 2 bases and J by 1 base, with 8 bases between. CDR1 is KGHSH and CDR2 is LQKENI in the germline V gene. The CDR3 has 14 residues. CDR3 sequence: CASSPDTSNYGYTF. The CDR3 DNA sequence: TGTGCCAGCTCACCAGACACCAGTAACTATGGCTACACCTTC.

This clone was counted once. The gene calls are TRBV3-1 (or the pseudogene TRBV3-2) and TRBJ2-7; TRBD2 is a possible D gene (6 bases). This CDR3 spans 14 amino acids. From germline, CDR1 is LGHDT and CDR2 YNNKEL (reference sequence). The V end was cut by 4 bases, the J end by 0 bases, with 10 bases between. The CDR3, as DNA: TGTGCCAGCAGCCGTGGGAGGTACTCCTACGAGCAGTACTTC. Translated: CASSRGRYSYEQYF.

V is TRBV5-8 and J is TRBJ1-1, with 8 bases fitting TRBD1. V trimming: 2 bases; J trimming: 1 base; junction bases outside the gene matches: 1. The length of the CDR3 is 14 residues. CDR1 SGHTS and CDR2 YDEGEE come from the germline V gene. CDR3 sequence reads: CASSLGTGNTEAFF. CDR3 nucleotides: TGTGCCAGCAGCTTAGGGACAGGGAACACTGAAGCTTTCTTT. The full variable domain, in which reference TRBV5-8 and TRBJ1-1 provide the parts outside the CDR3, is EAGVTQSPTHLIKTRGQQATLRCSPISGHTSVYWYQQALGLGLQFLLWYDEGEERNRGNFPPRFSGRQFPNYSSELNVNALELEDSALYLCASSLGTGNTEAFFGQGTRLTVV.